The 2 T cell receptor beta chains below all came from one sample that was sequenced in a study of persistence of HIV-infected CD4 T cells. The libraries were made with immunoSEQ version 4 in survey mode. Assay: immunoSEQ multiplex PCR; the TCRdb copy retains only in-frame clones and omits some. Of about 37,000 clones in the sample, around 80% were seen once. Their specific antigens are unknown. Lysates of CMV-infected fibroblasts at approximately 9.6 ug/mL stimulated these cells. Memory cells lacking CD40L and CD69 with high CD45RO were sorted. The sample here was CD4+ T cells sorted from PBMCs after roughly 17-hour stimulation, taken from a patient who received antiretroviral therapy. The receptors were sampled from an adult man with HIV who was CMV-seropositive.

In the case of this clone: One end of the junction is discordant with germline, which a read error may explain. DNA for the CDR3: TGCGCCAGCAGCGCCGACGGTACCGAGGAGCTGTTTTTT. It specifies CASSADGTEELFF. J is TRBJ2-2 and V is TRBV5-1, with unresolved D. The germline gives CDR1 SGHRS, CDR2 YFSETQ. The CDR3 totals 13 residues.

The chain couples TRBV5-6 to TRBJ1-2; D is unresolved. The germline CDR1 and CDR2 sequences are SGHDT and YYEEEE. The CDR3 is 16 amino acids. The ends were cut back, 3 bases at V and 1 base at J, with 16 bases in the middle. The CDR3 sequence is CASSSPGRPSNYGYTF. The CDR3 DNA sequence: TGTGCCAGCAGCTCGCCGGGGAGGCCAAGTAACTATGGCTACACCTTC.